This is a list of T cell receptor beta chains from one sample in a study of human T cells and chemical hapten exposure. TCRdb processed the RACE reads anew with MiXCR; each CDR3 protein has one entry. The sample holds nearly 85,000 distinct CDR3 sequences, 11% seen once. The sequences come from whole blood, collected in connection with sensitization to the hapten diphenylcyclopropenone (DPC). The origin of the receptors is a man younger than 35 with alopecia areata. Some clones in this sample may be carry-over from other donors' samples. The conserved cysteine and the conserved F or W are not part of the CDR3 here.

J | V | CDR3
TRBJ1-1 | TRBV20-1 | SASPRTSHTEAF
TRBJ1-1 | TRBV19 | ASRIGSVTEAF
TRBJ1-2 | TRBV4-1 | ASSQDTGPYGYT
TRBJ2-3 | TRBV9 | ASSVVSTDTQY
TRBJ2-3 | TRBV7-2 | ASEPGLGGSDTQY
TRBJ2-5 | TRBV4-1 | ASSQGRLAGGYQETQY
TRBJ2-3 | TRBV11-2 | ASSFRRGAANTDTQY
TRBJ2-7 | TRBV6-2/TRBV6-3 | ASSYSGPRYEQY
TRBJ2-5 | TRBV6-1 | ASSEGDLWAPETQY
TRBJ2-2 | TRBV5-4 | ASSLGNANTGELF
TRBJ2-5 | TRBV4-3 | ASSPQRGPEETQY
TRBJ1-2 | TRBV6-5 | ASWGRAGNYGYT
TRBJ2-5 | TRBV2 | ASRAGPQETQY
TRBJ2-4 | TRBV6-5 | ASSPGTLAKNIQY
TRBJ1-1 | TRBV4-3 | ASSQEGGSEAF
TRBJ2-2 | TRBV11-2 | ASSLRTSGSGELF
TRBJ1-1 | TRBV6-2/TRBV6-3 | ASRTDREAF
TRBJ2-3 | TRBV19 | ASTPRPEPGHTQY
TRBJ2-7 | TRBV11-2 | ASSFSSSGGIYEQY
TRBJ2-1 | TRBV20-1 | SARTSGGARYNEQF
TRBJ2-4 | TRBV18 | ASSPNSGVKNIQY
TRBJ1-5 | TRBV28 | ASSFSRVNQPQH
TRBJ2-3 | TRBV7-2 | ASSLALTATSTDTQY
TRBJ2-2 | TRBV7-9 | ASSYVRGGTGELF
TRBJ1-5 | TRBV9 | ASSVRPGQAGQPQH
TRBJ2-3 | TRBV5-1 | ASSFMLAGTDTQY
TRBJ2-2 | TRBV20-1 | SARETGELF
TRBJ2-2 | TRBV12-5 | ASGLSGGTGELF
TRBJ1-2 | TRBV6-1 | ASNGEVVYGYT
TRBJ1-1 | TRBV29-1 | SVGGANTEAF
TRBJ2-4 | TRBV20-1 | SADREQGAKNIQY
TRBJ2-7 | TRBV28 | ASGSIFKQY
TRBJ1-1 | TRBV20-1 | SASRMTGGEAF
TRBJ2-3 | TRBV7-3 | ASSEENTDTQY
TRBJ1-6 | TRBV3-1 | ASWDRENSPLH
TRBJ1-1 | TRBV7-2 | ASSLPGQLNGKTEAF
TRBJ2-1 | TRBV29-1 | SVEVGDRQF
TRBJ2-6 | TRBV7-9 | ASSTPTRGGGANVLT
TRBJ1-6 | TRBV20-1 | SARETGTGNSPLH
TRBJ2-5 | TRBV10-1 | ASSGQAQETQY
TRBJ2-1 | TRBV7-8 | ASSLVGVSYNEQF
TRBJ2-6 | TRBV7-8 | ASSSLWTAGANVLT
TRBJ1-1 | TRBV14 | ASSPVGQGVTEAF
TRBJ2-2 | TRBV2 | ASSPRTVMNTGELF
TRBJ2-7 | TRBV20-1 | SALQGFSSYEQY
TRBJ1-1 | TRBV9 | ASSVVGLNTEAF
TRBJ2-7 | TRBV27 | ASTAFRDRVHEQY
TRBJ1-3 | TRBV29-1 | SVEQGAGGNTIY
TRBJ1-5 | TRBV28 | ASTWDRGLQPQH
TRBJ2-1 | TRBV10-3 | AISTSHLLF
TRBJ2-1 | TRBV7-6 | ASSITSGGANEQF
TRBJ1-5 | TRBV6-2/TRBV6-3 | ASSTTGINQPQH
TRBJ1-3 | TRBV9 | ASSVDRGISGNTIY
TRBJ1-1 | TRBV27 | ASSAQLGTGATEAF